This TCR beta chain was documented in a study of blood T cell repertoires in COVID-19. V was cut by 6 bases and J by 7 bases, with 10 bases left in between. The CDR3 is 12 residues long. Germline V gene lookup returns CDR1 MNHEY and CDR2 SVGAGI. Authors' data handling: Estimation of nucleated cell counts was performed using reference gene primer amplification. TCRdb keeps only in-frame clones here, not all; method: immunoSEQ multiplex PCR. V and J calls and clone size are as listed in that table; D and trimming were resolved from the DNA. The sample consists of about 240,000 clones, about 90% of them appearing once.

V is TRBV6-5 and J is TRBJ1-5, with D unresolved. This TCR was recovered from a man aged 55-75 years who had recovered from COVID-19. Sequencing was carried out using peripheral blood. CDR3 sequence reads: CASRAGNQPQHF. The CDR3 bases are TGTGCCAGCAGGGCAGGAAACCAGCCCCAGCATTTT.